These 13 T cell receptor beta chains were sequenced from one sample in a study of cytotoxic CD8 clonotypes in ibrutinib-treated CLL. The table came from immunoSEQ multiplex PCR; TCRdb's copy has only in-frame clones and leaves some out. The sample includes about 84,000 clones, around 83% of them seen just once. The specimen comprised PBMCs, sampled before ibrutinib treatment. The source is a human donor with chronic lymphocytic leukemia.

This clone showed up just once. This chain connects TRBV7-9 to TRBJ2-7; the match to TRBD1 covers 8 bases. The CDR3 is made up of 15 amino acids. V lost 5 bases, J lost 4 bases, and 10 bases stayed unmatched. Germline lookup yields CDR1 SEHNR and CDR2 FQNEAQ (reference sequence). The CDR3 spells CASSLGAGGVYEQYF. The CDR3 DNA follows: TGTGCCAGCAGCCTGGGCGCAGGGGGCGTTTACGAGCAGTACTTC.

J is TRBJ1-3 and V is TRBV30, with D uncertain. CDR1 GTSNPN and CDR2 SVGIG come from the germline V gene (reference sequence). The CDR3 has 12 residues. Deletions cut 2 bases from V and 4 bases from J, with 6 bases between. CDR3: CAWSLGGNTIYF. The CDR3 DNA sequence: TGTGCCTGGAGTCTTGGAGGAAACACCATATATTTT.

The chain is built from TRBV15 and TRBJ1-2, with a weak D call TRBD1 (5 bases). V was clipped by 0 bases and J by 5 bases, with 7 bases between them. CDR1 is LNHNV and CDR2 is YYDKDF in the germline V gene (reference sequence). The CDR3 sequence is 13 residues long. Here the CDR3 DNA reads TGTGCCACCAGCAGAGATCGGGGGTATGGCTACACCTTC. It translates to CATSRDRGYGYTF.

This chain uses TRBV5-1 with TRBJ1-2, with D possibly matching TRBD1 (5 bases). Germline V gene lookup returns CDR1 SGHRS and CDR2 YFSETQ. CDR3 length equals 14 residues. V was trimmed by 4 bases and J by 5 bases, leaving 15 bases between them. The CDR3 DNA reads as TGCGCCAGCAGCGACGGGGCCGGCGGTTATGGCTACACCTTC. It yields the protein CASSDGAGGYGYTF.

The chain carries TRBV7-9 and TRBJ1-2; no reliable D call. Germline V gives CDR1 SEHNR, CDR2 FQNEAQ (reference sequence). The CDR3 length is 13 residues. The germline V and J ends were trimmed by 3 bases and 12 bases, with 17 bases remaining between them. This CDR3 is CASSFPGRERDTF. In DNA form, the CDR3 reads TGTGCCAGCAGCTTCCCGGGTCGAGAGAGGGACACCTTC. Supplemented by reference TRBV7-9 and TRBJ1-2, the full variable domain reads DTGVSQNPRHKITKRGQNVTFRCDPISEHNRLYWYRQTLGQGPEFLTYFQNEAQLEKSRLLSDRFSAERPKGSFSTLEIQRTEQGDSAMYLCASSFPGRERDTFGSGTRLTVV.

The genes are TRBV5-4 and TRBJ1-1; the D gene is possibly TRBD1 (6 bases). Germline CDR1 is SGHNT and CDR2 is YYREEE (reference sequence). Deletions cut 0 bases from V and 6 bases from J, with 12 bases between. The CDR3 is 14 residues long. The CDR3 bases are TGTGCCAGCAGCTTGGGCAGGGGAGCGGCTGAAGCTTTCTTT. Translation: CASSLGRGAAEAFF.

V and J are TRBV5-6 and TRBJ1-1; D is perhaps TRBD1 (6 bases). Germline V gene data show CDR1 as SGHDT and CDR2 as YYEEEE. The CDR3 length is 13 residues. V was pared by 4 bases and J by 5 bases, with 12 bases between. In nucleotides, the CDR3 is TGTGCCAGCAGCCGGCAACAGGGAACTGAAGCTTTCTTT. It codes for CASSRQQGTEAFF.

This chain uses TRBV27 with TRBJ2-3, with D possibly being TRBD2 (6 bases). V lost 3 bases and J 0 bases, leaving 7 bases between the germline ends. This CDR3 has 14 amino acids. CDR1 is MNHEY, CDR2 SMNVEV, per germline (reference sequence). CDR3 in DNA: TGTGCCAGCAGTTTTCGGGGGAGCACAGATACGCAGTATTTT. Its protein product is CASSFRGSTDTQYF.

The chain uses TRBV19 and TRBJ2-7, with D possibly being TRBD1 or TRBD2 (5 bases each). The CDR3 contains 14 residues. In germline, CDR1 is LNHDA, CDR2 SQIVND (reference sequence). Trimming took off 4 bases at V and 0 bases at J, with 10 bases between the two ends. The CDR3 region is CASSKQGASYEQYF. As DNA, the CDR3 is TGTGCCAGTAGTAAGCAGGGAGCCTCCTACGAGCAGTACTTC.

The CDR3 sequence: CASSQQRSSGRINEQFF. The CDR3 region has the DNA TGTGCCAGCAGCCAACAGCGGTCCAGCGGGAGGATCAATGAGCAGTTCTTC. The chain combines TRBV4-2 with TRBJ2-1; 9 positions agree with TRBD2. CDR1 LGHNA and CDR2 YNFKEQ come from the germline V gene. V lost 2 bases, J lost 6 bases, and 11 bases stayed unmatched. This CDR3 has 17 amino acids.

This rearrangement joins TRBV7-3 to TRBJ2-7, with TRBD2 as a possible D gene (6 bases). Trimming shortened V by 0 bases and J by 3 bases, and 12 bases separated the two germline ends. Germline V gives CDR1 SGHTA, CDR2 FQGTGA. This CDR3 is 15 amino acids long. The CDR3 spells CASSLTIGSVYEQYF. The CDR3 coding sequence is TGTGCCAGCAGCTTAACGATCGGGAGCGTCTACGAGCAGTACTTC. Combining the CDR3 with reference TRBV7-3 and TRBJ2-7 gives the whole variable domain GAGVSQTPSNKVTEKGKYVELRCDPISGHTALYWYRQSLGQGPEFLIYFQGTGAADDSGLPNDRFFAVRPEGSVSTLKIQRTERGDSAVYLCASSLTIGSVYEQYFGPGTRLTVT.

The chain couples TRBV28 to TRBJ2-2; weak D call: TRBD2 (5 bases). Trimming removed 11 bases at V and 5 bases at J, with 21 bases between. CDR1 is MDHEN, CDR2 SYDVKM, per germline. This CDR3 spans 15 amino acids. CDR3 bases: TGTGCCGGCATGGCCTGGCGGTCGGGGACCGGGGAGCTGTTTTTT. This translates into CAGMAWRSGTGELFF.

The gene calls are TRBV5-4 and TRBJ1-4, with D possibly being TRBD1 (5 bases). V was shortened by 2 bases and J by 7 bases, with 18 bases between the two germline ends. Germline V gives CDR1 SGHNT, CDR2 YYREEE (reference sequence). This CDR3 is 16 amino acids long. This chain's CDR3 is CASSFGGQGKGEKLFF. CDR3 DNA sequence: TGTGCCAGCAGCTTTGGCGGGCAGGGAAAAGGTGAAAAACTGTTTTTT.